The 32 T cell receptor beta chains below were found in one sample sequenced in a study of blood T cell repertoires in COVID-19. Method: immunoSEQ multiplex PCR; TCRdb's copy keeps in-frame clones and lacks some. The table lists approximately 260,000 clones, about nine tenths of them singletons. What was sequenced was peripheral blood. These receptors came from a woman in her 40s with acute or convalescent COVID-19.

The rearrangement uses TRBV6-2 or TRBV6-3 and TRBJ1-2, with 8 bases fitting TRBD1. The CDR3 covers 15 residues. V lost 2 bases, J lost 4 bases, and 6 bases stayed unmatched. Looked up from germline, CDR1 is MNHEY and CDR2 is SVGEGT. The CDR3 protein is CASSYLRTGIYGYTF. DNA of the CDR3: TGTGCCAGCAGTTACCTCCGGACAGGGATCTATGGCTACACCTTC.

The rearrangement links TRBV3-1 (or the pseudogene TRBV3-2) to TRBJ1-1, with D hard to call. Between the trimmed V and J ends, which lost 1 base and 1 base, there was a span of 13 bases. The CDR3 runs 16 residues. Per germline, CDR1 LGHDT and CDR2 YNNKEL (reference sequence). For the CDR3, the DNA is TGTGCCAGCAGCCAAGTCGGAGGGCGGGGGAACACTGAAGCTTTCTTT. Translating gives CASSQVGGRGNTEAFF.

The chain has TRBV4-1 and TRBJ1-1, with D perhaps matching TRBD1 (5 bases). The CDR3 spans 16 residues. CDR1 and CDR2 from the germline V gene are MGHRA and YSYEKL. Trimming pared 5 bases from V and 1 base from J, leaving 17 bases between. CDR3 protein: CASSSVVRGRNTEAFF. The CDR3 DNA reads as TGCGCCAGCAGCAGCGTGGTCCGGGGGAGGAACACTGAAGCTTTCTTT.

The chain links TRBV27 to TRBJ1-2; 8 positions agree with TRBD1. With V trimmed by 6 bases and J by 3 bases, 0 bases remained unmatched. Germline values: CDR1 MNHEY, CDR2 SMNVEV (reference sequence). The CDR3 has 12 residues. CDR3: CASRQGDYGYTF. CDR3 bases: TGTGCCAGCAGACAGGGGGACTATGGCTACACCTTC.

The rearrangement joins TRBV6-5 to TRBJ2-7; 8 bases match TRBD1. J lost 6 bases, V lost 7 bases, and 2 bases had no gene match. Germline CDR1 and CDR2: MNHEY and SVGAGI. This CDR3 is 11 amino acids long. CDR3 DNA: TGTGCCAGCAAGGACAGGGCCGAGCAGTACGTC. Amino acid sequence: CASKDRAEQYV.

The chain joins TRBV6-1 to TRBJ2-1, with D possibly being TRBD1 (6 bases). The ends were cut back, 3 bases at V and 13 bases at J, with 19 bases in the middle. This CDR3 is built from 14 residues. Germline CDR1 reads MNHNS; CDR2 reads SASEGT. DNA for the CDR3: TGTGCCAGCAGTGATCCTACCCGGACAGCCTTTCAGTTCTTC. It specifies CASSDPTRTAFQFF.

This clone was observed once. The genes are TRBV10-3 and TRBJ2-1; 9 bases fit TRBD1. Germline lookup yields CDR1 ENHRY and CDR2 SYGVKD. The CDR3 consists of 14 residues. With V trimmed by 2 bases and J by 7 bases, 3 bases remained unmatched. CDR3 sequence (DNA): TGTGCCATCAGTGAGGGGGGGACAGGGAATGAGCAGTTCTTC. Its translation is CAISEGGTGNEQFF.

The chain joins TRBV2 to TRBJ1-1, with a weak D call TRBD1 (5 bases). CDR3 length equals 16 residues. V was cut by 2 bases and J by 4 bases, with 17 bases left in between. CDR1 and CDR2 from the germline V gene are SNHLY and FYNNEI. In nucleotides, the CDR3 is TGTGCCAGCAGTGAAAGTAGTAACAGGTGGGGCACTGAAGCTTTCTTT. Its protein is CASSESSNRWGTEAFF.

This clone was seen only once. The chain is built from TRBV12-5 and TRBJ2-7, with TRBD1 as a possible D gene (6 bases). The CDR3 totals 14 residues. The ends were cut back, 6 bases at V and 0 bases at J, with 12 bases in the middle. Germline V gene data show CDR1 as LGHNT and CDR2 as FRNRAP. The CDR3 nucleotides are TGTGCTAGTGGGGCAGGGGCGTCCTCCTACGAGCAGTACGTC. Translating it yields CASGAGASSYEQYV.

The chain has TRBV7-6 and TRBJ2-1; 8 bases fit TRBD1. J was trimmed by 14 bases and V by 5 bases; bases with no gene match: 11. Germline V gene sequence: CDR1 SGHVS, CDR2 FNYEAQ. The CDR3 consists of 13 residues. This chain's CDR3 is CASSRAGDRGKFF. The CDR3 DNA sequence: TGTGCCAGCAGCCGCGCCGGTGACAGGGGCAAGTTCTTC.

This clone has a handful of counts. The V and J genes are TRBV5-1 and TRBJ1-1; the D gene is possibly TRBD1 (5 bases). Germline V gene sequence: CDR1 SGHRS, CDR2 YFSETQ. This CDR3 contains 14 residues. V was trimmed by 2 bases and J by 4 bases, leaving 12 bases between them. The CDR3 nucleotides are TGCGCCAGCAGCTTACAGGAACGATCCACTGAAGCTTTCTTT. This translates into CASSLQERSTEAFF.

This chain joins TRBV25-1 and TRBJ2-2; a possible D gene is TRBD1 (5 bases). In germline, CDR1 is MGHDK, CDR2 SYGVNS. V was shortened by 5 bases and J by 6 bases, with 19 bases between the two germline ends. The CDR3 sequence is 16 residues long. The CDR3 reads CASSTLGQGRSGELFF. CDR3 DNA: TGTGCCAGCAGTACCCTGGGGCAGGGTCGCTCCGGGGAGCTGTTTTTT.

This clone was seen once. The V gene is TRBV5-1, the J gene TRBJ2-5; 7 bases fit TRBD1. From germline, CDR1 is SGHRS and CDR2 YFSETQ. There are 14 residues in the CDR3. With V trimmed by 4 bases and J by 5 bases, 8 bases remained unmatched. The CDR3, as DNA: TGCGCCAGCAGCGGACAGGTCGGAAGGGAGACCCAGTACTTC. This codes for CASSGQVGRETQYF.

This rearrangement joins TRBV9 to TRBJ1-3, with 9 bases matching TRBD1. V was pared by 5 bases and J by 0 bases, with 3 bases of the junction left unmatched. This CDR3 has 15 residues. Per germline, CDR1 SGDLS and CDR2 YYNGEE. The CDR3 region has the DNA TGTGCCAGCAGTCCGGGACAGGGCTCTGGAAACACCATATATTTT. This sequence encodes CASSPGQGSGNTIYF.

The chain is built from TRBV7-2 and TRBJ2-1; no firm D call. The CDR3 consists of 14 residues. The germline CDR1 and CDR2 sequences are SGHTA and FQGNSA. Trimming removed 1 base at V and 8 bases at J, with 12 bases between. The chain's CDR3 is CASSLVPSYDEQFF. The CDR3 nucleotides read TGTGCCAGCAGCTTAGTGCCTAGTTATGATGAGCAGTTCTTC.

This rearrangement joins TRBV4-1 to TRBJ2-3, with TRBD1 matching 8 bases. With V trimmed by 1 base and J by 5 bases, 8 bases remained unmatched. CDR1 is MGHRA and CDR2 is YSYEKL in the germline V gene. The CDR3 has 16 amino acids. CDR3 coding DNA: TGCGCCAGCAGCCAAGTCCAGGGGGCGTCGGAAGATACGCAGTATTTT. It yields the protein CASSQVQGASEDTQYF.

V usage is TRBV29-1 and J usage is TRBJ1-1, with 9 bases aligning to TRBD1. Germline V gene data show CDR1 as SQVTM and CDR2 as ANQGSEA. The CDR3 runs to 11 residues. V trimming: 7 bases; J trimming: 6 bases; junction bases outside the gene matches: 3. DNA for the CDR3: TGCAGCGGCAACAGGGGGCCTGAAGCTTTCTTT. As protein: CSGNRGPEAFF. Combining the CDR3 with reference TRBV29-1 and TRBJ1-1 gives the whole variable domain SAVISQKPSRDICQRGTSLTIQCQVDSQVTMMFWYRQQPGQSLTLIATANQGSEATYESGFVIDKFPISRPNLTFSTLTVSNMSPEDSSIYLCSGNRGPEAFFGQGTRLTVV.

The rearrangement links TRBV7-2 to TRBJ2-3; 9 bases align to TRBD1. V shed 5 bases and J 5 bases; nucleotides not matched to a gene: 8. CDR1 is SGHTA, CDR2 FQGNSA, per germline. The CDR3 contains 15 residues. The CDR3 coding sequence is TGTGCCAGCAGCGCCCGGACAGGGGTGGGAGATACGCAGTATTTT. This translates into CASSARTGVGDTQYF.

The V gene is TRBV6-5, the J gene TRBJ1-6, with 9 nucleotides matching TRBD1. Germline CDR1 reads MNHEY; CDR2 reads SVGAGI. This CDR3 contains 15 residues. After removal of 5 bases from V and 6 bases from J, the junction contained 5 bases not matched to a gene. The CDR3 DNA follows: TGTGCCAGCAGTCTCCGGGACAGGGCTAATTCACCCCTCCACTTT. It specifies CASSLRDRANSPLHF.

The chain uses TRBV27 and TRBJ1-1; D might be TRBD1 (6 bases). V was pared by 5 bases and J by 1 base, with 11 bases between. Germline lookup yields CDR1 MNHEY and CDR2 SMNVEV (reference sequence). This CDR3 is built from 14 residues. CDR3 nucleotides: TGTGCCAGCAGTAGGGGGGGGAGGAACACTGAAGCTTTCTTT. Amino acid sequence: CASSRGGRNTEAFF.

The CDR3, as DNA: TGCGCCAGCAGCTCGACAGGGATTAGTGGCTACACCTTC. Translation gives CASSSTGISGYTF. The chain uses TRBV5-1 and TRBJ1-2, with TRBD1 matching over 7 bases. CDR3 length equals 13 residues. CDR1 SGHRS and CDR2 YFSETQ come from the germline V gene. J gave up 7 bases and V 3 bases, and 6 bases lay outside the gene matches.

The rearrangement uses TRBV18 and TRBJ2-1; TRBD2 matches at 12 bases. Trimming removed 4 bases from V and 5 bases from J; junction bases left unmatched: 0. The CDR3 loop spans 14 amino acids. Germline CDR1 and CDR2: KGHSH and LQKENI. The CDR3 bases are TGTGCCAGCTCACGGACTAGCGGGGACAATGAGCAGTTCTTC. It translates to CASSRTSGDNEQFF.

This chain connects TRBV2 to TRBJ2-3; 7 bases are shared with TRBD1. The V gene's germline CDR1 is SNHLY and CDR2 FYNNEI. The CDR3 length is 17 residues. Germline trimming cut 6 bases from V and 7 bases from J; bases unmatched to any gene: 19. The CDR3 sequence: CASRPGLSRGKVNTQYF. CDR3 sequence (DNA): TGTGCCAGCAGACCGGGGTTGTCCAGGGGGAAGGTAAATACGCAGTATTTT.

The chain is built from TRBV6-5 and TRBJ2-7; 7 bases fit TRBD1. This CDR3 is 12 amino acids long. The V gene end was trimmed by 8 bases and the J gene end by 9 bases; junction bases not matched to a gene: 10. Per the germline V gene, CDR1 is MNHEY and CDR2 is SVGAGI. The CDR3 loop reads CASSRDSGPQYV. The CDR3 DNA is TGTGCCAGCTCCAGGGACAGTGGTCCGCAGTACGTC.

This chain joins TRBV12-3 or TRBV12-4 and TRBJ2-5; D may be TRBD2 (5 bases). Trimming took 3 bases from V and 5 from J, leaving 7 bases between them. The CDR3 totals 12 residues. This chain's CDR3 is CASSFGGETQYF. CDR3 coding DNA: TGTGCCAGCAGTTTTGGCGGGGAGACCCAGTACTTC.

The chain uses TRBV19 and TRBJ2-5; the match to TRBD2 covers 11 bases. CDR3 length: 16 residues. Germline V gene lookup returns CDR1 LNHDA and CDR2 SQIVND (reference sequence). V was pared by 1 base and J by 2 bases, with 3 bases of the junction left unmatched. CDR3 coding DNA: TGTGCCAGTAGTATAGTTGGGACTAGCGGACAAGAGACCCAGTACTTC. This codes for CASSIVGTSGQETQYF.

The chain couples TRBV6-2 or TRBV6-3 to TRBJ2-3; 8 bases are a match to TRBD2. The trim removed 4 bases at V and 4 bases at J, leaving 13 bases unmatched. This CDR3 spans 17 amino acids. CDR1 and CDR2 from the germline V gene are MNHEY and SVGEGT. CDR3 DNA: TGTGCCAGCAGTTTAAGGTGGTCGGGGGGGCCTCCAGATACGCAGTATTTT. Its protein is CASSLRWSGGPPDTQYF.

The J gene is TRBJ1-1, the V gene TRBV5-1, with D maybe TRBD1 (5 bases). Germline V gene lookup returns CDR1 SGHRS and CDR2 YFSETQ. The CDR3 is 13 residues long. V was cut by 0 bases and J by 4 bases, with 7 bases left in between. In nucleotides, the CDR3 is TGCGCCAGCAGCTTGGAGGGGTTCACTGAAGCTTTCTTT. Its translation is CASSLEGFTEAFF.

The chain uses TRBV19 and TRBJ1-2; no firm D call. The ends were cut back, 8 bases at V and 1 base at J, with 14 bases in the middle. There are 14 residues in the CDR3. Germline V gene lookup returns CDR1 LNHDA and CDR2 SQIVND (reference sequence). The CDR3 region is CASGEGRLNYGYTF. DNA of the CDR3: TGTGCCAGTGGAGAGGGCAGGCTTAACTATGGCTACACCTTC.

V is TRBV7-2 and J is TRBJ2-1, with 13 positions matching TRBD2. This CDR3 is built from 17 residues. V lost 0 bases and J lost 5; bases outside the gene matches: 4. Germline loops: CDR1 SGHTA, CDR2 FQGNSA. The CDR3 nucleotides read TGTGCCAGCAGCTTAGCGCCGACTAGCGGGGGGAACAATGAGCAGTTCTTC. Its translation is CASSLAPTSGGNNEQFF.

This chain links TRBV5-1 with TRBJ1-4; 7 positions match TRBD1. This CDR3 has 15 amino acids. CDR1 is SGHRS, CDR2 YFSETQ, per germline. Trimming cost V 0 bases and J 8 bases; bases outside gene matches: 7. The CDR3: CASSLADRVGEKLFF. The DNA for the CDR3 is TGCGCCAGCAGCTTGGCCGACAGGGTAGGGGAAAAACTGTTTTTT.

This sequence joins TRBV2 and TRBJ1-1; D uncertain. The length of the CDR3 is 14 residues. Germline V lookup: CDR1 SNHLY, CDR2 FYNNEI. V was trimmed by 3 bases and J by 1 base, leaving 9 bases between them. The CDR3 nucleotides read TGTGCCAGCAGTGATCAAGCGCAGAACACTGAAGCTTTCTTT. Amino acids: CASSDQAQNTEAFF.